This T cell receptor (beta chain) was found in a study of shared clonotypes between healthy human individuals (dated by TCRdb to 2019 to 2021). Background for the entire study: The cohort comprised a couple of women and a few men aged 18 to 49 years. For each donor, three plates each were used for CD4 naive and CD4 memory, two plates were used for CD8 naive, and one plate was used for CD8 memory. To estimate repertoire size and how much clonotype sharing occurs between individuals, the study deeply sequenced the blood TCR repertoires of roughly 5 healthy adults. Libraries were prepared and TCR repertoires were sequenced by different laboratories using diverse techniques, in order to increase sequencing depth and limit assay-specific biases. Each donor's leukapheresis produced roughly between roughly 0.85 and 9 billion PBMCs.

The germline V gene encodes CDR1 SGHTA and CDR2 FQGNSA. Counted from cysteine to phenylalanine, this CDR3 has 13 amino acids. The DNA shown is the 39-base CDR3, in frame from base 1. Cut back by 1 base and 4 bases, the V and J ends lie 5 bases apart. For the CD8 naive samples, CD45RO-negative cells were positively selected for CCR7, yielding a CD45RA+CCR7+ population from which TemRA cells were excluded. The donors were healthy, HIV-negative adults who had no recently reported acute infections or vaccinations. Every donor was a Caucasian adult living in Nashville, Tennessee, USA. Blood was collected by leukapheresis, and PBMCs were isolated by Ficoll-Histopaque density gradient centrifugation and then cryopreserved in liquid nitrogen vapor phase. Analytical flow cytometry was used to check the purity and quantity of every magnetically sorted T cell population. From each sorted fraction, genomic DNA was isolated and quantified by UV absorbance on a Nanodrop 2000c.

Beyond this particular receptor, the publication reports: Across a handful of donors, 5% to 6% of naive CD4, 3% to 4% of naive CD8, about 2% of memory CD4, and 0.4% of memory CD8 clonotypes were shared. Because the study included only a small number of donors, the genetic and exposure-history diversity represented was limited. Incomplete sequencing was indicated by rarefaction of sorted-subset datasets, despite the large sequencing depth. Sampling was restricted to blood, and TCR repertoires in tissue are likely to differ from TCR repertoires in blood. Larger estimated clonotype richness was generally found for naive subsets than for memory subsets. Higher generation probabilities were observed for clonotypes shared by all four sorted-subset donors than for non-shared clonotypes. Pairwise subsampling led to the expectation that sequencing depth would affect the degree of clonotype sharing among donors.

Using the deep immunoSEQ assay, TCR CDR3 regions were amplified from genomic DNA by multiplex PCR. Extracted genomic DNA from each cell subset was distributed evenly across all wells of several immunoSEQ 96-well plates, and each plate was treated as a replicate. Each replicate PCR for sorted subsets received about 220 ng genomic DNA, equal to about 29,000 T cell genomes. Purified libraries were quantified with a Qubit 3.0 fluorometer, sized on a Bioanalyzer 2100, and re-quantified with the KAPA Library Quantification kit. Every immunoSEQ 96-well plate was sequenced on a dedicated single-read 150-cycle Illumina NextSeq 550 flow cell. As for the authors' bioinformatics: Because the immunoSEQ output held only junctional sequences and lacked quality scores, the filtering could not match the filtering applied to full-length reads. To assign V/J genes and CDR3, sequences were annotated using PyIR, a Python wrapper for IgBLAST v1.9, with IMGT germline references. Any read was removed if the V/J assignment was weak (E-value above 1e-6), the CDR3 was missing, or the read contained stop codons, out-of-frame junctions, or ambiguous translated residues. V3J clonotypes were defined as sequences sharing the same inferred V gene, J gene, and CDR3 amino acid sequence. The percentage overlap between two repertoires was calculated by dividing the number of shared unique clonotypes by the size of the smaller repertoire. Richness of each repertoire was evaluated using RTK rarefaction, the Chao1 estimator, and Recon v2.1 estimates of unobserved clonotypes. Generation probabilities for all TCRbeta clonotypes obtained by the gDNA method from a handful of donors were computed using OLGA. TCRdb retrieved this table from immuneACCESS and kept in-frame rearrangements only. Not all clones are present; in checked studies, unresolved V genes account for under half, and no reason is known for the remainder. The V and J calls and clone size were taken over from that table, and D and trimming were inferred from the DNA. The sample contains about 580,000 clones, 95% to 98% of them found a single time. The top ten hold less than 0.35% of the sample.

Concerning this clone: Its antigen has not been determined. The input lacks base qualities; no much larger clone sits a single base away.

The sample comprised naive CD8+ T cells sorted from blood. What the cell subset or site label conveys for this sample: CD45RA+CCR7+. This receptor was taken from a young man in good health. This chain joins TRBV7-2 to TRBJ2-1, with no confident D gene call. The nucleotide sequence reads as follows: TGTGCCAGCAGCTTAGTAGTGTACAATGAGCAGTTCTTC. Its product reads: CASSLVVYNEQFF.